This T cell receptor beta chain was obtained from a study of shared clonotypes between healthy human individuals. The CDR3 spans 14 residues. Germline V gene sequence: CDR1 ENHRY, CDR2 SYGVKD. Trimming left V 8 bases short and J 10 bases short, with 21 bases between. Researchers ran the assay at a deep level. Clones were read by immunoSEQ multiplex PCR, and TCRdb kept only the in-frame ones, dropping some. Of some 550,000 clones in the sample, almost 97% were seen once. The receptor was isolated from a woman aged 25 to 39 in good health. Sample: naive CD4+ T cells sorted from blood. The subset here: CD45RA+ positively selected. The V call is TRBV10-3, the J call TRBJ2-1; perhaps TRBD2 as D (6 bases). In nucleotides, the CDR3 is TGTGCCATCGGCTGGAGGGAGAGGTCAGACGAGCAGTTCTTC. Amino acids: CAIGWRERSDEQFF.